The clone carrying this T cell receptor (beta chain) was picked up a small number of times. TCRdb re-clonotyped the PCR reads via MiXCR. The sample consists of 15,000 to 20,000 clones, under 15% of them appearing once. The data stem from a study of metastatic and nonmetastatic thyroid tumors. The CDR3 runs 12 residues. V dropped 2 bases and J dropped 7 bases, with 8 bases sitting between them. Germline lookup yields CDR1 MNHEY and CDR2 SVGEGT. Nobody among the patients had been given any treatment before thyroid surgery. This clonotype was obtained from a female donor with papillary thyroid cancer or a benign thyroid nodule (not recorded which). Some clones in this sample may be carry-over from other donors' samples. The chain is built from TRBV6-2 or TRBV6-3 and TRBJ1-2; D is undetermined. The sequenced sample was tumor tissue. The CDR3 loop is CASSYQVLGYTF. The CDR3 DNA follows: TGTGCCAGCAGTTACCAGGTACTTGGCTACACCTTC.